This T cell receptor beta chain was captured in a study of Tregs in tolerant kidney transplant recipients. Overall study: An approximately 3-day belatacept mixed lymphocyte reaction, sometimes plus 5-day graft donor restimulation, preceded CD4+CD25+CD127- sorting. Recipient cells were told from donor cells by antibody staining. The study's findings and limits: Biological reproducibility was not directly addressed in this study.

TCRdb keeps only in-frame clones here, not all; method: immunoSEQ multiplex PCR. The data contain 35,000 to 50,000 clones, 95% to 96% of them singletons. About this clone: What it binds is not known.

Germline V gives CDR1 WNHNN, CDR2 SYGVQD (reference sequence). V lost 0 bases, J lost 3 bases, and 5 bases lay in between. This CDR3 is built from 13 residues. The rearrangement uses TRBV10-1 and TRBJ1-1; D is undetermined. This TCR came from a human donor in good health. The source material was Tregs from blood cultured with allogeneic cells. The chain's CDR3 is CASSESRYTEAFF. CDR3 DNA: TGCGCCAGCAGTGAGTCGCGTTACACTGAAGCTTTCTTT.